Listed below are T cell receptor beta chains from one sample, sequenced in a study of control samples from healthy donors and cancer patients. The method was immunoSEQ multiplex PCR; TCRdb's version includes in-frame clones alone and lacks a portion of them. The sample has about 130,000 clones; 80% to 95% are singletons. Sequenced input: PBMCs. The source of these receptors is a man older than 75 with head and neck cancer. Both conserved end residues are part of each CDR3. A D gene is named only where the DNA matches it firmly. Only some rows state a clone size, as once, few, many or a class for expanded clones.

clone_size,d_call,cdr3_length,j_call,v_call,cdr3_aa,cdr3_nt
NA,NA,14,TRBJ1-1,TRBV10-2,CASSDGSWGTEAFF,TGCGCCAGCAGTGATGGCAGCTGGGGAACTGAAGCTTTCTTT
NA,NA,15,TRBJ2-3,TRBV5-4,CASSFFITSTDTQYF,TGTGCCAGCAGCTTTTTTATTACTAGCACAGATACGCAGTATTTT
NA,TRBD2,19,TRBJ2-5,TRBV9,CASSDRRGGGGSTQETQYF,TGTGCCAGCAGCGACCGACGGGGGGGTGGCGGGAGTACCCAAGAGACCCAGTACTTC
NA,NA,11,TRBJ1-1,TRBV10-3,CAIGEHTEAFF,TGTGCCATCGGGGAGCACACTGAAGCTTTCTTT
once,NA,18,TRBJ1-2,TRBV7-2,CASSPQPSRRPGYSGYTF,TGTGCCAGCAGCCCCCAGCCAAGTCGCCGGCCGGGGTATTCTGGCTACACCTTC
NA,NA,16,TRBJ2-2,TRBV19,CASSDPRGLNTGELFF,TGTGCCAGTAGTGACCCGCGAGGATTGAACACCGGGGAGCTGTTTTTT
NA,NA,13,TRBJ2-7,TRBV5-1,CASSLNRNYEQYF,TGCGCCAGCAGCTTGAACAGAAACTACGAGCAGTACTTC
NA,NA,14,TRBJ2-2,TRBV9,CASSGGANTGELFF,TGTGCCAGCAGCGGGGGGGCGAACACCGGGGAGCTGTTTTTT
NA,NA,14,TRBJ1-6,TRBV5-4,CASSFYRDNSPLHF,TGTGCCAGCAGCTTCTACAGAGATAATTCACCCCTCCACTTT
NA,NA,12,TRBJ2-5,TRBV9,CASSVNKETQYF,TGTGCCAGCAGCGTTAATAAAGAGACCCAGTACTTC
NA,TRBD1,14,TRBJ2-1,TRBV28,CASSRTGRYNEQFF,TGTGCCAGCAGCCGGACAGGCAGGTACAATGAGCAGTTCTTC
NA,NA,11,TRBJ1-1,TRBV7-9,CASSEQLRAFF,TGTGCCAGCAGCGAACAGCTCCGAGCTTTCTTT
NA,TRBD2,17,TRBJ2-1,TRBV4-3,CASSHLWTGTSENEQFF,TGCGCCAGCAGCCACCTTTGGACGGGGACTAGCGAAAATGAGCAGTTCTTC
NA,NA,14,TRBJ1-1,TRBV19,CASSIGKMNTEAFF,TGTGCCAGTAGTATCGGCAAAATGAACACTGAAGCTTTCTTT
NA,NA,15,TRBJ1-5,TRBV4-1,CASSQVQGGNQPQHF,TGCGCCAGCAGCCAAGTACAGGGCGGCAATCAGCCCCAGCATTTT
NA,TRBD1,14,TRBJ1-5,TRBV2,CASRGTGGWQPQHF,TGTGCCAGCAGGGGGACAGGGGGTTGGCAGCCCCAGCATTTT
NA,NA,14,TRBJ1-2,TRBV5-4,CASSPAGPNYGYTF,TGTGCCAGCAGCCCGGCCGGCCCTAACTATGGCTACACCTTC
NA,TRBD1,16,TRBJ1-5,TRBV7-2,CASSLEIGQGNQPQHF,TGTGCCAGCAGCTTAGAGATTGGACAGGGCAATCAGCCCCAGCATTTT
NA,NA,15,TRBJ1-2,TRBV5-1,CASSLEGLAPYGYTF,TGCGCCAGCAGCTTGGAGGGATTAGCCCCTTATGGCTACACCTTC
NA,TRBD1,17,TRBJ1-6,TRBV5-1,CASSLKDREGFTSPLHF,TGCGCCAGCAGCTTGAAGGACAGGGAAGGATTCACTTCACCCCTCCACTTT
NA,NA,13,TRBJ2-7,TRBV6-5,CASSSREAYEQYF,TGTGCCAGCAGTTCCCGGGAAGCCTACGAGCAGTACTTC
NA,TRBD2,17,TRBJ2-7,TRBV7-2,CASSYRLAGGLYYEQYF,TGTGCCAGCAGCTACCGCTTAGCGGGAGGGCTTTACTACGAGCAGTACTTC
NA,NA,13,TRBJ1-1,TRBV18,CASSLGTPTEAFF,TGTGCCAGCTCACTCGGGACCCCCACTGAAGCTTTCTTT
NA,NA,15,TRBJ1-1,TRBV11-3,CASSLMGGAGTEAFF,TGTGCCAGCAGCTTAATGGGAGGGGCGGGAACTGAAGCTTTCTTT
once,TRBD2,15,TRBJ2-2,TRBV6-1,CASNGLARNTGELFF,TGTGCCAGCAATGGACTAGCGCGGAACACCGGGGAGCTGTTTTTT
NA,TRBD1,18,TRBJ2-6,TRBV7-6,CASSPTHRGISGANVLTF,TGTGCCAGCAGTCCCACTCACAGGGGAATATCTGGGGCCAACGTCCTGACTTTC
NA,NA,14,TRBJ1-5,TRBV19,CASSLTVSNQPQHF,TGTGCCAGTAGTCTGACGGTAAGCAATCAGCCCCAGCATTTT
NA,NA,13,TRBJ2-7,TRBV12-3/TRBV12-4,CASSQSTPYEQYF,TGTGCCAGCAGCCAAAGTACCCCCTACGAGCAGTACTTC
NA,NA,14,TRBJ1-2,TRBV10-3,CAIFEAGELRGYTF,TGTGCCATTTTTGAGGCAGGGGAGTTGCGTGGCTACACCTTC
NA,NA,13,TRBJ1-2,TRBV6-5,CASFGTVNYGYTF,TGTGCCAGCTTTGGGACGGTTAACTATGGCTACACCTTC
NA,NA,13,TRBJ1-6,TRBV12-3/TRBV12-4,CASSATEGDPLHF,TGTGCCAGCAGCGCGACAGAGGGGGACCCCCTCCACTTT
NA,NA,14,TRBJ2-1,TRBV2,CASSTAGLYNEQFF,TGTGCCAGCAGTACGGCTGGACTATACAATGAGCAGTTCTTC
NA,NA,16,TRBJ1-2,TRBV4-3,CASSQVAQGELGGYTF,TGCGCCAGCAGCCAAGTCGCACAGGGAGAATTGGGTGGCTACACCTTC
once,NA,14,TRBJ2-5,TRBV9,CASSALDASVTQYF,TGTGCCAGCAGCGCCCTTGACGCTTCGGTGACCCAGTACTTC
NA,TRBD2,17,TRBJ2-5,TRBV4-1,CASSQNRLAGAQETQYF,TGCGCCAGCAGCCAAAATCGACTAGCGGGGGCCCAAGAGACCCAGTACTTC
NA,NA,15,TRBJ1-1,TRBV7-2,CASSLNNGGETEAFF,TGTGCCAGCAGCTTAAACAACGGGGGGGAAACTGAAGCTTTCTTT
NA,NA,18,TRBJ1-2,TRBV15,CATSRGKLTSTDGYGYTF,TGTGCCACCAGCAGAGGCAAACTTACCTCAACGGATGGCTATGGCTACACCTTC
once,NA,17,TRBJ2-1,TRBV27,CASTRARQAMSSPPQFF,TGTGCCAGCACCCGAGCTCGTCAGGCAATGAGCAGTCCTCCCCAGTTCTTC
NA,NA,12,TRBJ1-1,TRBV2,CASSPYRIEAFF,TGTGCCAGCAGCCCCTACAGGATTGAAGCTTTCTTT
NA,NA,14,TRBJ2-7,TRBV2,CASRIIRDLYEQYF,TGTGCCAGCAGAATTATCCGGGACCTCTACGAGCAGTACTTC
NA,TRBD2,16,TRBJ2-5,TRBV7-9,CASSSRRGSVEETQYF,TGTGCCAGCAGTTCCAGGCGGGGGTCGGTCGAAGAGACCCAGTACTTC
NA,NA,14,TRBJ2-5,TRBV19,CASSPGLAVETQYF,TGTGCCAGTAGCCCAGGGCTAGCTGTCGAGACCCAGTACTTC
NA,TRBD1,15,TRBJ2-1,TRBV5-1,CASRSRQGTYNEQFF,TGCGCCAGCAGGTCCCGACAGGGTACCTACAATGAGCAGTTCTTC
NA,NA,11,TRBJ2-1,TRBV5-1,CASTDGNEQFF,TGCGCCAGCACAGACGGGAATGAGCAGTTCTTC
NA,NA,12,TRBJ2-1,TRBV10-3,CAIRAGYNEQFF,TGTGCCATCAGGGCGGGGTACAATGAGCAGTTCTTC
NA,NA,15,TRBJ2-5,TRBV15,CATSRDLNGPGAQYF,TGTGCCACCAGCAGAGATCTTAACGGTCCGGGGGCCCAGTACTTC
NA,TRBD1,13,TRBJ1-5,TRBV12-3/TRBV12-4,CASGWDRDQPQHF,TGTGCCAGCGGTTGGGACAGGGATCAGCCCCAGCATTTT
NA,NA,14,TRBJ1-2,TRBV6-5,CASSPSGRLYGYTF,TGTGCCAGCAGTCCCTCAGGTAGACTCTATGGCTACACCTTC
NA,NA,15,TRBJ2-1,TRBV6-6,CASSYSISATHEQFF,TGTGCCAGCAGTTACTCGATATCAGCGACGCATGAGCAGTTCTTC
NA,TRBD1,15,TRBJ1-2,TRBV7-8,CASSLQGALNYGYTF,TGTGCCAGCAGCCTACAGGGGGCATTGAACTATGGCTACACCTTC
NA,TRBD1,17,TRBJ2-1,TRBV7-8,CASSSRADRRAGHEQFF,TGTGCCAGCAGCTCCCGAGCGGACAGGCGGGCTGGTCATGAGCAGTTCTTC
NA,NA,13,TRBJ2-2,TRBV7-9,CASSSQSTGELFF,TGTGCCAGCAGCTCGCAGAGCACCGGGGAGCTGTTTTTT
once,NA,13,TRBJ2-6,TRBV19,CASRISGANVLTF,TGTGCCAGTAGAATCTCTGGGGCCAACGTCCTGACTTTC
NA,NA,16,TRBJ1-1,TRBV19,CASSTRQIFMNTEAFF,TGTGCCAGTAGTACCCGACAGATTTTCATGAACACTGAAGCTTTCTTT
NA,NA,14,TRBJ2-7,TRBV19,CASSPRGSSYEQYF,TGTGCCAGTAGTCCACGAGGGAGCTCCTACGAGCAGTACTTC